Sequencing of this T cell receptor beta chain was carried out in a study of graft-versus-host responses after intestinal transplantation. Details on this clone: Its specificity is not known.

Repertoires were generated with immunoSEQ multiplex PCR, while TCRdb's copy carries only in-frame clones and drops some. Of over 120,000 clones listed, 80% to 95% are singletons. V gave up 7 bases and J gave up 3 bases; unmatched junction bases: 5. Germline V gene lookup returns CDR1 MDHEN and CDR2 SYDVKM. CDR3 size: 14 residues. This chain connects TRBV28 to TRBJ1-5; 8 bases are a match to TRBD1. The clonotype comes from a human donor who received an intestinal transplant. The specimen was unstimulated CD4+ T cells sorted from spleen or lymph node cells, collected before intestinal transplant. The CDR3 reads CASTPGGNNQPQHF. DNA for the CDR3: TGTGCCAGCACCCCAGGGGGCAACAATCAGCCCCAGCATTTT. The whole variable domain, remainder taken from reference TRBV28 and TRBJ1-5, is DVKVTQSSRYLVKRTGEKVFLECVQDMDHENMFWYRQDPGLGLRLIYFSYDVKMKEKGDIPEGYSVSREKKERFSLILESASTNQTSMYLCASTPGGNNQPQHFGDGTRLSIL.